The 2 T cell receptor beta chains presented below share a single source sample, sequenced in a study of blood T cells in healthy people across ages. Through a sample-barcoded 5' primer and a J-beta primer mix, a second PCR was run for roughly 6 to 12 cycles. TCRdb processed the 5' RACE reads anew with MiXCR; each CDR3 protein has one entry. The sample has about 730,000 distinct CDR3 sequences; more than 40% are singletons. The sequenced sample was blood. The receptor source for this set is a woman aged 55-69 years in good health.

Here the CDR3 DNA reads TGTGCCAGCAGTTTAAATGTTGGGAGGGGCGCCCGTGGCTACACCTTC. Translated, it gives CASSLNVGRGARGYTF. This chain links TRBV27 with TRBJ1-2, with D perhaps TRBD1 (5 bases). The CDR3 contains 16 residues. Germline V gene sequence: CDR1 MNHEY, CDR2 SMNVEV (reference sequence). The V and J ends lost 2 bases and 7 bases respectively, with 20 bases between them.

V is TRBV7-6 and J is TRBJ2-7, with D maybe TRBD1 (5 bases). The CDR3 totals 15 residues. V shed 3 bases and J shed 3 bases, with 15 bases lying between them. CDR1 is SGHVS and CDR2 is FNYEAQ in the germline V gene. CDR3 sequence reads: CASSLEAGPLYEQYF. CDR3 DNA sequence: TGTGCCAGCAGCTTGGAAGCAGGGCCGCTCTACGAGCAGTACTTC.